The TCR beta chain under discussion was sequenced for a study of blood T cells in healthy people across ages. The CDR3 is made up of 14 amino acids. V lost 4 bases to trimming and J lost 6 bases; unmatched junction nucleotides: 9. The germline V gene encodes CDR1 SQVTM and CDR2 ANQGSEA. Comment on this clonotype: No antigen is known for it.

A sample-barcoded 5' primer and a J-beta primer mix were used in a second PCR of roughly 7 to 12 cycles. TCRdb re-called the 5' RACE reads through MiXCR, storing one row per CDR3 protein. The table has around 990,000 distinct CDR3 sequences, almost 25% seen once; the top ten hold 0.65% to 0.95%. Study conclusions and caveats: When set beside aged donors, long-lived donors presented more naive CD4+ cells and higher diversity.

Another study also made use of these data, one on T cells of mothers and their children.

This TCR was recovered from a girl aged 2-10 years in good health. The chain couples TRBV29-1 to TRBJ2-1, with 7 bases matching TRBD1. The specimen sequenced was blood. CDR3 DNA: TGCAGCGTTGCAGGAGGACAGGTCCTCAATGAGCAGTTCTTC. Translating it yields CSVAGGQVLNEQFF.